These 21 T cell receptor beta chains originate from one sample sequenced in a study of cytomegalovirus exposure and HLA in healthy donors. Researchers ran the PCR with 60 Vbeta and 13 Jbeta primers. Here immunoSEQ multiplex PCR was the method, and the copy in TCRdb shows in-frame clones only, minus some. The repertoire holds approximately 180,000 clones, roughly 76% seen once, with roughly 4.9% in the top ten. The sequenced sample was PBMCs. Receptors originate from a woman aged 18-29 years in good health and CMV-seropositive.

The genes are TRBV7-9 and TRBJ1-3, with no clear D. The V gene lost 0 bases and the J gene lost 0 bases, with 6 bases spanning the gap. Germline CDR1 reads SEHNR; CDR2 reads FQNEAQ (reference sequence). CDR3 length: 15 amino acids. The CDR3 protein is CASSLAGSSGNTIYF. CDR3 nucleotide sequence: TGTGCCAGCAGCTTAGCTGGGAGCTCTGGAAACACCATATATTTT.

This chain connects TRBV4-2 to TRBJ2-5; 8 bases align to TRBD2. The DNA end favors TRBJ2-7, so the J call may be wrong. The CDR3 runs to 15 residues. Germline V gene sequence: CDR1 LGHNA, CDR2 YNFKEQ. CDR3 nucleotide sequence: TGTGCCAGCAGCCAAGGTCTAGCGGGTACCTACGAGCAGTACTTC. It translates to CASSQGLAGTYEQYF.

The chain joins TRBV2 to TRBJ2-1, with 10 bases lining up with TRBD2. The CDR3 contains 16 residues. Per germline, CDR1 SNHLY and CDR2 FYNNEI. V gave up 7 bases and J gave up 4 bases; unmatched junction bases: 10. As DNA, the CDR3 is TGTGCCAGCAAGGTGGGAACTAGCGGGGTGTACAATGAGCAGTTCTTC. This gives the protein CASKVGTSGVYNEQFF.

The chain links TRBV4-3 to TRBJ2-1, with 8 bases lining up with TRBD2. Germline V gene lookup returns CDR1 LGHNA and CDR2 YSLEER. V was clipped by 1 base and J by 9 bases; unmatched bases: 8. The CDR3 extends over 15 amino acids. The DNA of the CDR3 is TGCGCCAGCAGCCAAGGAATCGGGGGGGCCGCTGAGCAGTTCTTC. Residues: CASSQGIGGAAEQFF.

The gene calls are TRBV2 and TRBJ1-1; possibly TRBD1 for D (5 bases). The V end lost 7 bases, the J end lost 4 bases, and 19 bases lay between the germline ends. Looked up from germline, CDR1 is SNHLY and CDR2 is FYNNEI. The CDR3 extends over 15 amino acids. The CDR3 region has the DNA TGTGCCAGCAAGGGGACTCGCGGGGGGGGCACTGAAGCTTTCTTT. Translation gives CASKGTRGGGTEAFF.

This clone came up a few times. This chain links TRBV2 with TRBJ2-5, with TRBD2 identical over 7 bases. The trim removed 5 bases at V and 5 bases at J, leaving 11 bases unmatched. This CDR3 region has 15 residues. Germline CDR1 SNHLY, CDR2 FYNNEI. The CDR3 sequence: CASSPGPLRGETQYF. The DNA of the CDR3 is TGTGCCAGCAGTCCGGGGCCACTGCGGGGGGAGACCCAGTACTTC.

V gene TRBV2 combines with J gene TRBJ1-4; D perhaps matches TRBD1 (5 bases). The CDR3 is made up of 17 amino acids. CDR1 SNHLY and CDR2 FYNNEI come from the germline V gene. V shed 0 bases and J shed 3 bases, with 14 bases lying between them. The CDR3 coding sequence is TGTGCCAGCAGTGAAGCAGGGGAGGGATCTTCTAATGAAAAACTGTTTTTT. Its translation is CASSEAGEGSSNEKLFF.

This chain connects TRBV2 to TRBJ2-7; D possibly corresponds to TRBD1 (6 bases). The germline V and J ends were trimmed by 3 bases and 3 bases, with 18 bases remaining between them. CDR3 length: 16 amino acids. In germline, CDR1 is SNHLY, CDR2 FYNNEI. The CDR3 DNA reads TGTGCCAGCAGTGACAGGTGGTCTGGACAGATCTACGAGCAGTACTTC. Translating gives CASSDRWSGQIYEQYF.

The genes are TRBV19 and TRBJ1-1; 7 positions match TRBD1. With V trimmed by 3 bases and J by 7 bases, 8 bases remained unmatched. CDR1 is LNHDA, CDR2 SQIVND, per germline (reference sequence). The CDR3 has 14 amino acids. CDR3 in DNA: TGTGCCAGTAGTATCCAAGGCAGGGGGGTTGAAGCTTTCTTT. Its protein is CASSIQGRGVEAFF.

This clone was counted a few times. The V and J genes are TRBV5-1 and TRBJ2-1; the D gene is possibly TRBD1 (6 bases). CDR1 and CDR2 from the germline V gene are SGHRS and YFSETQ. CDR3 size: 14 residues. Trimming left V 4 bases short and J 5 bases short, with 13 bases between. This CDR3 reads CASSKIQGHNEQFF. The CDR3 DNA reads as TGCGCCAGCAGCAAGATACAGGGTCACAATGAGCAGTTCTTC.

In this sample, this clone turned up a few times. This chain links TRBV28 with TRBJ1-6; TRBD1 might be the D (5 bases). V was trimmed by 6 bases and J by 7 bases, leaving 13 bases between them. Looked up from germline, CDR1 is MDHEN and CDR2 is SYDVKM. The CDR3 sequence is 14 residues long. The CDR3 bases are TGTGCCAGCAGGACGGGGGTTGGGAATTCACCCCTCCACTTT. Its protein product is CASRTGVGNSPLHF. Using reference TRBV28 and TRBJ1-6 for the parts outside the CDR3, the full variable domain is DVKVTQSSRYLVKRTGEKVFLECVQDMDHENMFWYRQDPGLGLRLIYFSYDVKMKEKGDIPEGYSVSREKKERFSLILESASTNQTSMYLCASRTGVGNSPLHFGNGTRLTVT.

The gene calls are TRBV5-1 and TRBJ1-3; D is ambiguous. Germline CDR1 is SGHRS and CDR2 is YFSETQ. The CDR3 totals 17 residues. The ends were cut back, 0 bases at V and 11 bases at J, with 24 bases in the middle. The CDR3 DNA reads as TGCGCCAGCAGCTTGGACTTGAACAGCGGGCCCTACAAGGCCATATATTTT. Amino acids: CASSLDLNSGPYKAIYF.

This clone appeared a single time. The chain uses TRBV6-1 and TRBJ2-7; 9 bases fit TRBD2. The germline gives CDR1 MNHNS, CDR2 SASEGT. The ends lost 7 bases at V and 3 bases at J; junction bases unmatched: 7. CDR3 length: 14 amino acids. CDR3 nucleotide sequence: TGTGCCAGCACCGCTAGCGGGGCGTACTACGAGCAGTACTTC. Translated, it gives CASTASGAYYEQYF.

The V call is TRBV6-6, the J call TRBJ2-5; TRBD1 is a possible D gene (5 bases). The germline V gene encodes CDR1 MNHNY and CDR2 SVGAGI (reference sequence). Trimming shortened V by 7 bases and J by 5 bases, and 5 bases separated the two germline ends. The CDR3 covers 10 residues. CDR3 sequence reads: CASKGETQYF. The DNA of the CDR3 is TGTGCCAGCAAGGGGGAGACCCAGTACTTC.

The rearrangement joins TRBV27 to TRBJ1-4; D is perhaps TRBD1 (6 bases). CDR3 length equals 14 residues. CDR1 is MNHEY and CDR2 is SMNVEV in the germline V gene (reference sequence). V lost 6 bases and J 5 bases, leaving 13 bases between the germline ends. The CDR3 sequence is CASRPGHSNEKLFF. DNA of the CDR3: TGTGCCAGCAGACCGGGACATTCCAATGAAAAACTGTTTTTT. The full variable domain, its missing parts supplied by reference TRBV27 and TRBJ1-4, is EAQVTQNPRYLITVTGKKLTVTCSQNMNHEYMSWYRQDPGLGLRQIYYSMNVEVTDKGDVPEGYKVSRKEKRNFPLILESPSPNQTSLYFCASRPGHSNEKLFFGSGTQLSVL.

This chain uses TRBV7-2 with TRBJ2-5; 11 nucleotides align to TRBD2. The J segment lost 2 bases and the V segment lost 6 bases, leaving 5 bases of the junction unmatched. The CDR3 extends over 15 amino acids. Germline CDR1 is SGHTA and CDR2 is FQGNSA. CDR3 loop: CASRSSGGYQETQYF. CDR3 sequence (DNA): TGTGCCAGCAGGTCTAGCGGGGGGTATCAAGAGACCCAGTACTTC.

CDR3 DNA: TGTGCCAGCAGTTTGAACGGGACTAATGAAAAACTGTTTTTT. Translating gives CASSLNGTNEKLFF. The rearrangement links TRBV21-1 to TRBJ1-4. TRBV21-1 is an annotated pseudogene. The CDR3 extends over 14 amino acids.

The rearrangement uses TRBV9 and TRBJ2-3; 7 nucleotides agree with TRBD2. Germline values: CDR1 SGDLS, CDR2 YYNGEE. The CDR3 extends over 13 amino acids. The V segment lost 4 bases and the J segment 6 bases; nucleotides outside the gene matches: 5. CDR3 residues: CASSPTSRDTQYF. The DNA of the CDR3 is TGTGCCAGCAGCCCGACTAGCCGGGATACGCAGTATTTT.

This chain links TRBV28 with TRBJ1-2; D is ambiguous. Germline CDR1 is MDHEN and CDR2 is SYDVKM. The V end lost 6 bases, the J end lost 7 bases, and 9 bases lay between the germline ends. This CDR3 contains 11 residues. The CDR3 nucleotides are TGTGCCAGCAGATTTACCGGTGGCTACACCTTC. Amino acid sequence: CASRFTGGYTF.

This chain links TRBV5-1 with TRBJ1-6, with D tentatively TRBD1 (5 bases). The CDR3 is made up of 15 amino acids. Trimming shortened V by 4 bases and J by 6 bases, and 14 bases separated the two germline ends. Per the germline V gene, CDR1 is SGHRS and CDR2 is YFSETQ. This chain's CDR3 is CASSESGGFNSPLHF. In DNA form, the CDR3 reads TGCGCCAGCAGCGAAAGTGGGGGGTTTAATTCACCCCTCCACTTT.

The chain links TRBV6-5 to TRBJ2-5; D is uncertain. V was clipped by 4 bases and J by 5 bases, with 14 bases between them. This CDR3 region has 14 residues. Germline loops: CDR1 MNHEY, CDR2 SVGAGI. CDR3 nucleotides: TGTGCCAGCAGTTCGCGACCCACGCGGGAGACCCAGTACTTC. It codes for CASSSRPTRETQYF.